The clone carrying this T cell receptor (beta chain) was observed once. This specimen belongs to a study of OX40 agonist ivuxolimab in advanced cancers. Study-level background: Mean age approximately 66 years, range about 20 to 79; around 80% male. Under the entry rules, prior anti-PD-1, anti-PD-L1 or anti-CTLA-4 therapy was allowed, and 40% had some.

Prior autoimmune disease or systemic immunosuppression barred patients. The assay was immunoSEQ multiplex PCR, and TCRdb's table has in-frame clones only and misses some. The sample contains tens of thousands of clones, nearly 95% of which appear only once. The starting material was CD4+ or CD8+ T cells sorted from blood, obtained in a trial of the OX40 agonist ivuxolimab. This sequence was found in an adult with an advanced solid tumor such as melanoma, head and neck, liver or kidney cancer.

The CDR3 DNA follows: TGTGCCTGGGACGCAATGGGGGCGAGACAAGAGACCCAGTACTTC. Its translation is CAWDAMGARQETQYF. The V gene is TRBV30, the J gene TRBJ2-5; D perhaps matches TRBD1 (6 bases). V lost 5 bases, J lost 2 bases, and 18 bases lay in between. Germline lookup yields CDR1 GTSNPN and CDR2 SVGIG (reference sequence). This CDR3 contains 15 residues.